This T cell receptor (beta chain) was retrieved from a study of radiation and T cells in renal cell carcinoma. V dropped 4 bases and J dropped 7; count of bases not matched to a gene: 6. Germline V CDR1 and CDR2: LNHDA, SQIVND (reference sequence). The CDR3 sequence is 15 residues long. Broader study findings: Pretreatment tumor biopsies were lacking, so baseline clonotypes are unknown. From baseline, blood top tumor clonotypes peaked at 2 weeks post-radiation.

Time point meaning: blood 2 weeks post-SBRT. The treatment denotes: 15 Gy SBRT to primary tumor, nephrectomy 4 weeks later. Radiation-treated patients gave blood at baseline, week 2 and week 4. Of note for this clone: Its target is not known.

The assay was immunoSEQ multiplex PCR, and TCRdb's table has in-frame clones only and misses some. The sample has roughly 75,000 clones, more than 75% seen once; the top ten hold around 5.5%. The receptor comes from a man aged 60 to 69 with renal cell carcinoma. Sequencing was performed on blood, taken from a patient whose treatment included radiotherapy and nephrectomy. The gene calls are TRBV19 and TRBJ1-5, with 11 positions matching TRBD1. DNA for the CDR3: TGTGCCAGTAGTACCGGGACAGGGGGGGGACAGCCCCAGCATTTT. This encodes CASSTGTGGGQPQHF.